The subject of this entry is one T cell receptor beta chain. What it binds is not known. The CDR3 has 14 amino acids. The germline gives CDR1 SGHRS, CDR2 YFSETQ. Trimming took off 4 bases at V and 5 bases at J, with 15 bases between the two ends. This sample was included in a study of CD4+ T cells in melanoma. Findings of the study overall: CD8+ T cell, macrophage and B cell function reportedly correlated with neoantigen-specific CD4+ T cells.

Only in-frame clones appear in the TCRdb table, and some are missing; sequencing was by immunoSEQ multiplex PCR. Of 9,500 to 12,000 clones listed, 65% to 70% are singletons. Material: cells from a culture (not recorded whether cultured in vitro). This receptor was identified in a human donor with melanoma. This chain joins TRBV5-1 and TRBJ2-5; D may be TRBD1 or TRBD2 (6 bases each). The CDR3 coding sequence is TGCGCCAGCAGCCCACAGTGGGGGGCCGAGACCCAGTACTTC. Amino acid sequence: CASSPQWGAETQYF.